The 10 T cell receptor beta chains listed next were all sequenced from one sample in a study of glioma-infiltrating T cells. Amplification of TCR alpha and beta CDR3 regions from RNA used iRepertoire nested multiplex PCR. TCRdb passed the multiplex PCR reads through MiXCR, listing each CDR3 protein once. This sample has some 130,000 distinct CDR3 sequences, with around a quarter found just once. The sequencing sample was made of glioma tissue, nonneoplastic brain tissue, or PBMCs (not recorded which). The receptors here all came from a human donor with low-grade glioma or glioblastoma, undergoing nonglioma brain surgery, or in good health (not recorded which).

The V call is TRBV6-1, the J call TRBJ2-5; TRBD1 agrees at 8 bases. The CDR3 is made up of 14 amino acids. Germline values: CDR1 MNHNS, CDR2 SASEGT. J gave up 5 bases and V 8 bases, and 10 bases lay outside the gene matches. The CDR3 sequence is CASVVQGARETQYF. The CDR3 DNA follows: TGTGCCAGCGTAGTCCAGGGGGCAAGGGAGACCCAGTACTTC.

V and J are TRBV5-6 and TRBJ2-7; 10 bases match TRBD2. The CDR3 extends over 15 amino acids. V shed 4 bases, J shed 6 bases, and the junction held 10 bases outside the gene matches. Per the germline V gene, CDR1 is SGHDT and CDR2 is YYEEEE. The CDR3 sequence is CASSLYQRGGSEQYV. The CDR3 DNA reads TGTGCCAGCAGCCTCTACCAGCGGGGGGGATCCGAGCAGTACGTC.

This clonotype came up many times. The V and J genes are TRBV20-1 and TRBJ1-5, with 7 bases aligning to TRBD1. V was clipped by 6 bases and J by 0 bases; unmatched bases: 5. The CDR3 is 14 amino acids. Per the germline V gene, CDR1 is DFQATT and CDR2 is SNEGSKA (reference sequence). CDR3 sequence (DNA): TGCAGTGCCGCCCGACAGGGTAGCAATCAGCCCCAGCATTTT. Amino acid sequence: CSAARQGSNQPQHF.

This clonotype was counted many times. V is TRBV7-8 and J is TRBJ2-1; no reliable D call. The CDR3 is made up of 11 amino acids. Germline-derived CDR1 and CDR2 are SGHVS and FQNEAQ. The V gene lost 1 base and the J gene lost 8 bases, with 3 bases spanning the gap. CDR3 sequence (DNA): TGTGCCAGCAGCTTAGACTATGAGCAGTTCTTC. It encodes CASSLDYEQFF.

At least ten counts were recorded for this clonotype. The DNA of the CDR3 is TGCAGTGCCGCCAGGGGGGCGAGTCAGGAGACCCAGTACTTC. Residues: CSAARGASQETQYF. The chain uses TRBV20-1 and TRBJ2-5, with D possibly being TRBD1 (7 bases). The V end was cut by 6 bases, the J end by 5 bases, with 19 bases between. This CDR3 contains 14 residues. Per germline, CDR1 DFQATT and CDR2 SNEGSKA (reference sequence).

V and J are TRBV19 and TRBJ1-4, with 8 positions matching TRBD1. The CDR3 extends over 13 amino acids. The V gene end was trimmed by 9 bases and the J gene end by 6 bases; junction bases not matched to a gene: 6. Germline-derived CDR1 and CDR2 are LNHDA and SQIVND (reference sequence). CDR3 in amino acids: CASTGQGYEKLFF. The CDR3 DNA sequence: TGTGCCAGCACAGGACAGGGTTATGAAAAACTGTTTTTT.

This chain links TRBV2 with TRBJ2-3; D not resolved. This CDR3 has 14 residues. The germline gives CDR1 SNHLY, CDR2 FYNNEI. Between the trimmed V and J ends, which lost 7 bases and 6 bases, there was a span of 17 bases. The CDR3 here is CASTPDQPMDTQYF. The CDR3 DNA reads TGTGCCAGCACCCCGGACCAGCCCATGGATACGCAGTATTTT. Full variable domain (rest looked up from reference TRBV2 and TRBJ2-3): EPEVTQTPSHQVTQMGQEVILRCVPISNHLYFYWYRQILGQKVEFLVSFYNNEISEKSEIFDDQFSVERPDGSNFTLKIRSTKLEDSAMYFCASTPDQPMDTQYFGPGTRLTVL.

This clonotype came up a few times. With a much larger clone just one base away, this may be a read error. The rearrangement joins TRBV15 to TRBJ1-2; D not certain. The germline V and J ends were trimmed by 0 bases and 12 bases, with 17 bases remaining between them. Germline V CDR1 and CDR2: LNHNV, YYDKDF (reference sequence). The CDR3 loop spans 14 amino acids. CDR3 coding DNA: TGTGCCACCAGCAGAGATCCCGGCAGCGCAGGCCACACCTTC. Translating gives CATSRDPGSAGHTF.

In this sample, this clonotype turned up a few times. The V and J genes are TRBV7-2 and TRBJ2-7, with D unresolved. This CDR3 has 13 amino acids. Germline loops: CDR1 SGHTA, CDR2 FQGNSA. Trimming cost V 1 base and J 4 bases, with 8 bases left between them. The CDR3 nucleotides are TGTGCCAGCAGCTTAGGTCCGTTGTACGAGCAGTACGTC. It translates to CASSLGPLYEQYV.

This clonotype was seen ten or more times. CDR3 protein: CSARMGAIGYTF. As DNA, the CDR3 is TGCAGTGCTAGAATGGGGGCGATTGGCTACACCTTC. The rearrangement uses TRBV20-1 and TRBJ1-2; tentatively, D is TRBD1 (6 bases). Trimming pared 2 bases from V and 7 bases from J, leaving 11 bases between. From germline, CDR1 is DFQATT and CDR2 SNEGSKA (reference sequence). The CDR3 extends over 12 amino acids.